The present entry profiles one T cell receptor (beta chain) with its context. Its cognate antigen is unknown. The data originate from a study of T cell responses to AZD1222 COVID-19 vaccine. Overall study context: Combined were second doses at about 4 or about 12 weeks. Overall study findings and caveats: After the peak T cell response, and only then, were repertoires sampled. Vaccine-associated CD4 TCRs spanned spike, dominant at 160-218 and 743-854. Females outnumbered males among donors, who were mostly white British; clonal diversity was possibly underestimated.

Here immunoSEQ multiplex PCR was the method, and the copy in TCRdb shows in-frame clones only, minus some. The repertoire holds over 120,000 clones, with roughly 92% as singletons. Germline assignment: CDR1 LNHDA and CDR2 SQIVND (reference sequence). V was shortened by 7 bases and J by 12 bases, with 28 bases between the two germline ends. The CDR3 length is 16 residues. This sequence joins TRBV19 and TRBJ2-1; D is perhaps TRBD1 or TRBD2 (5 bases each). This material consisted of peripheral blood, taken on day 0 of AZD1222 vaccination. This receptor was obtained from an adult in good health. The CDR3 here is CASKSAGTVDFRGQFF. The CDR3 bases are TGTGCCAGTAAATCAGCCGGGACGGTAGATTTTCGTGGGCAGTTCTTC. The variable domain in full, with the rest retrieved from reference TRBV19 and TRBJ2-1, is DGGITQSPKYLFRKEGQNVTLSCEQNLNHDAMYWYRQDPGQGLRLIYYSQIVNDFQKGDIAEGYSVSREKKESFPLTVTSAQKNPTAFYLCASKSAGTVDFRGQFFGPGTRLTVL.